This TCR beta chain was captured by sequencing in a study of T cells expressing NK-cell markers. Study-level results: Four donors likewise had their CD3+CD56-NKG2C+ fraction led by these clonotypes.

On this clonotype: The antigen is undetermined.

From its re-call of the 5' RACE reads, TCRdb lists each CDR3 protein once, without DNA. The sample holds approximately 460,000 distinct CDR3 sequences. The receptor was isolated from a woman between 18 and 69 years old in good health. Input material: blood T cells: a sorted CD56 or NKG2C T cell subset, CD4+ or CD8+ T cells, or bulk PBMC T cells (not recorded which).

This CDR3 reads CASSPRQGPYEQYF. The chain joins TRBV12-3 or TRBV12-4 to TRBJ2-7; TCRdb's D call, TRBD1, is unchecked because there is no DNA. This CDR3 is 14 amino acids long.